Listed below are T cell receptor beta chains from one sample, sequenced in a study of blood T cell repertoires in COVID-19. Assay used: immunoSEQ multiplex PCR; TCRdb lists only in-frame clones, some missing. The sample shows hundreds of thousands of clones, roughly 79% of them seen only once. The sample comprised peripheral blood. These receptors all come from a woman at least 80 years old with COVID-19, enrolled during active disease. The CDR3 runs from the conserved cysteine through the conserved F or W. A D gene is named only where the DNA matches it firmly. The size field is filled for only some rows; it gives once, few, many or a size class.

.,TRBV5-4,TRBD2,TRBJ2-7,TGTGCCAGCAGCTTCCCCAGGAGCGGGAGTTCTTCCGAGCAGTACTTC,CASSFPRSGSSSEQYF
few,TRBV9,TRBD2,TRBJ2-5,TGTGCCAGCAGCGTAAGGGCTAGCGGAGGATTACTGACCCAGTACTTC,CASSVRASGGLLTQYF
.,TRBV29-1,TRBD1,TRBJ1-1,TGCAGCGTTGTGCAGGGGGCAACTGAAGCTTTCTTT,CSVVQGATEAFF
.,TRBV2,TRBD2,TRBJ2-5,TGTGCCAGCCGGGGGGGCCCGGGAGGGACCCAGTACTTC,CASRGGPGGTQYF
.,TRBV28,.,TRBJ1-2,TGTGCCAGCAACCGACCATCCGAGGCTAACTATGGCTACACCTTC,CASNRPSEANYGYTF
.,TRBV6-6,.,TRBJ2-5,TGTGCCAACTCAGTCCGGGGTGAGACCCAGTACTTC,CANSVRGETQYF
few,TRBV28,TRBD1,TRBJ1-5,TGTGCCAGCAGTTTACGCAGGGGGACATTATTTTTT,CASSLRRGTLFF
.,TRBV4-1,.,TRBJ1-2,TGCGCCAGCAGCCAAGGGGCGGCAGGGTCCCTACCCAGCACCTTC,CASSQGAAGSLPSTF
.,TRBV2,.,TRBJ1-5,TGTGCCAGCAGTGACACTTCCAATCAGCCCCAGCATTTT,CASSDTSNQPQHF
.,TRBV19,TRBD1,TRBJ1-1,TGTGCCAGTGGGGACAGGGACAACACTGAAGCTTTCTTT,CASGDRDNTEAFF
.,TRBV4-1,TRBD1,TRBJ1-1,TGCGCCAGCAGCCAAGCCGGGACAGGGACCACTGAAGCTTTCTTT,CASSQAGTGTTEAFF
few,TRBV29-1,TRBD1,TRBJ1-4,TGCAGCGCACAGGGGACACAGGGGACTAATGAAAAACTGTTTTTT,CSAQGTQGTNEKLFF
.,TRBV29-1,.,TRBJ2-3,TGCAGCGTGGGGGGAAGAGACCTCACAGATACGCAGTATTTT,CSVGGRDLTDTQYF
.,TRBV5-1,TRBD2,TRBJ2-3,TGCGCCAGCAGCTTGAGATCCTTAGCGGGGGGTACGGCAGATACGCAGTATTTT,CASSLRSLAGGTADTQYF
few,TRBV4-1,.,TRBJ1-3,TGCGCCAGCAGCCATCCCGGGACACTGGGAAACACCATATATTTT,CASSHPGTLGNTIYF
.,TRBV6-5,.,TRBJ2-7,TGTGCCAGCAGGGGGCGAACTATTCTGTCCGAGCAGTACTTC,CASRGRTILSEQYF
.,TRBV5-1,.,TRBJ2-7,TGCGCCAGCAGCTTGGTAGTCTTGGAGCAGTACTTC,CASSLVVLEQYF
.,TRBV28,.,TRBJ1-2,TGTGCCACCATGAAGGGAGGCGATGGCTACACCTTC,CATMKGGDGYTF
.,TRBV10-3,.,TRBJ1-2,TGTGCCACCCGTGAAGGGGATAACTATGGCTACACCTTC,CATREGDNYGYTF
.,TRBV5-6,TRBD1,TRBJ1-2,TGTGCCAGCAGCCTCCGACAGGGCTCGGGGGGCTACACCTTC,CASSLRQGSGGYTF
.,TRBV4-1,TRBD2,TRBJ2-5,TGCGCCAGCAGCCAAAGCCGGACTAGCGGGAGAAGGGAGACCCAGTACTTC,CASSQSRTSGRRETQYF
.,TRBV3-1/TRBV3-2,TRBD2,TRBJ2-3,TGTGCCAGCAGCCGCGGGATAGCGGGGGAGCTCACAGATACGCAGTATTTT,CASSRGIAGELTDTQYF
.,TRBV3-1/TRBV3-2,.,TRBJ2-5,TGTGCCAGCAGCCCAAGTCTGGGGCAGCTTAGGACCCAGTACTTC,CASSPSLGQLRTQYF
few,TRBV5-4,TRBD2,TRBJ2-7,TGTGCCAGCAGCTTGGCTAGCGGTTCCACTCATTACGAGCAGTACTTC,CASSLASGSTHYEQYF
.,TRBV6-4,TRBD2,TRBJ2-1,TGTGCCAGCAGTAGGACTAGCGGGAGTAACAATGAGCAGTTCTTC,CASSRTSGSNNEQFF
.,TRBV3-1/TRBV3-2,.,TRBJ1-3,TGTGCCAGCACGCAGGGCCCGACGGCTGGAAACACCATATATTTT,CASTQGPTAGNTIYF
.,TRBV15,.,TRBJ1-2,TGTGCCACCAGCAGAGATCTGGACAGCCCGTATGGCTACACCTTC,CATSRDLDSPYGYTF
.,TRBV6-1,.,TRBJ2-7,TGTGCCAGCAGTGGGGGATCCGGGACAAGGAGCTCCTACGAGCAGTACTTC,CASSGGSGTRSSYEQYF
.,TRBV10-3,.,TRBJ1-3,TGTGCCATCAGTGGGGGAGGGGACACCATATATTTT,CAISGGGDTIYF
.,TRBV5-4,.,TRBJ1-1,TGTGCCAGCAGCTTGGGGGGTCCAGGGGCCCCCATGAACACTGAAGCTTTCTTT,CASSLGGPGAPMNTEAFF
.,TRBV6-6,.,TRBJ2-5,TGTGCCAGCAAGAGACCGGGGGAGACCCAGTACTTC,CASKRPGETQYF
.,TRBV6-2/TRBV6-3,.,TRBJ2-7,TGTGCCAGCAGTCGCGGACTCCGGAACGAGCAGTACTTC,CASSRGLRNEQYF
.,TRBV4-1,TRBD1,TRBJ1-1,TGCGCCAGCAGCCACCATACAGGGGGCCTGAACACTGAAGCTTTCTTT,CASSHHTGGLNTEAFF
few,TRBV27,.,TRBJ1-1,TGTGCCAGCAGTTTGAGGAGGGGCACTGAAGCTTTCTTT,CASSLRRGTEAFF
.,TRBV7-9,.,TRBJ2-3,TGTGCCAGCAGCTTGAATAGTGTCCGCACAGATACGCAGTATTTT,CASSLNSVRTDTQYF
.,TRBV30,.,TRBJ1-2,TGTGCCTGGAAGAGAGACTATGGCTACACCTTC,CAWKRDYGYTF
.,TRBV6-5,.,TRBJ1-6,TGTGCCAGCATACGCGCCCCAGGATCACCCCTCCACTTT,CASIRAPGSPLHF
.,TRBV19,.,TRBJ1-4,TGTGCCAGTAGCGAGGGGGCAACTAATGAAAAACTGTTTTTT,CASSEGATNEKLFF
few,TRBV10-1,.,TRBJ1-1,TGCGCCAGCCAGGTGAGCATTGTGTCTTTCTTT,CASQVSIVSFF
.,TRBV4-1,.,TRBJ1-2,TGCGCCAGCAGCCAAGGAGCGGTGGGTTATGGCTACACCTTC,CASSQGAVGYGYTF
.,TRBV5-4,TRBD1,TRBJ2-7,TGTGCCAGCAGCTTCGGGACAGGGAGCGAGCAGTACTTC,CASSFGTGSEQYF
medium-sized,TRBV5-1,TRBD1,TRBJ1-1,TGCGCCAGCAGCAGAACGACAGGGGCTGAAAACACTGAAGCTTTCTTT,CASSRTTGAENTEAFF
.,TRBV2,.,TRBJ1-2,TGTGCCAGCCTCGACAGGACTAACTATGGCTACACCTTC,CASLDRTNYGYTF
.,TRBV7-9,.,TRBJ2-1,TGTGCCAGCAGCTTTGCAAACTTTCAGTTCTTC,CASSFANFQFF
.,TRBV28,.,TRBJ2-1,TGTGCCAGCAGCCGGCCCCGGGGTCCCAATGAGCAGTTCTTC,CASSRPRGPNEQFF
.,TRBV19,TRBD2,TRBJ2-1,TGTGCCAGTAGTGCCTCCGGGACTAGCGCCTCCAATGAGCAGTTCTTC,CASSASGTSASNEQFF
once,TRBV18,TRBD1,TRBJ1-2,TGTGCCAGCTCACCACCGGGACAGGCTCCTAGAGTTCACACCTTC,CASSPPGQAPRVHTF
.,TRBV14,TRBD2,TRBJ2-2,TGTGCCAGCAGCCAAGGACTAGCGGGAATTTGGGAGCTGTTTTTT,CASSQGLAGIWELFF
.,TRBV6-2/TRBV6-3,TRBD1,TRBJ2-7,TGTGCCAGCAGTTACCGACAGGGCTACTACGAGCAGTACTTC,CASSYRQGYYEQYF
.,TRBV6-2/TRBV6-3,.,TRBJ1-2,TGTGCCAGCAGTTACTCGTTGGGAGCTGACGGCTACACCTTC,CASSYSLGADGYTF
.,TRBV27,.,TRBJ2-4,TGTGCCAGCAGTTCAGCGGGTAAAGCCAAAAACATTCAGTACTTC,CASSSAGKAKNIQYF
.,TRBV30,TRBD1,TRBJ1-4,TGTGCCTGGAGTGCCCGAGGGACAGCTAATGAAAAACTGTTTTTT,CAWSARGTANEKLFF
.,TRBV11-2,.,TRBJ1-1,TGTGCCAGCAGCTCCCAGGGGACCTACACTGAAGCTTTCTTT,CASSSQGTYTEAFF
.,TRBV28,.,TRBJ1-5,TGTGCCAGCCATAGCAATCAGCCCCAGCATTTT,CASHSNQPQHF
.,TRBV19,TRBD1,TRBJ1-2,TGTGCCAGTAGTATGGCGGACAGGGACTATGGCTACACCTTC,CASSMADRDYGYTF
few,TRBV5-5,.,TRBJ1-1,TGTGCCAGCAGCTTTCCAGGGTTGGCAACGGTGAACACTGAAGCTTTCTTT,CASSFPGLATVNTEAFF
.,TRBV28,.,TRBJ2-7,TGTGCCAGCAGTCTCCTAGGGGCCGAGAAAGACGAGCAGTACTTC,CASSLLGAEKDEQYF
.,TRBV20-1,.,TRBJ2-7,TGCAGTGCTAGAGAACATGGCGAGCAGTACTTC,CSAREHGEQYF
.,TRBV7-3,.,TRBJ1-2,TGTGCCAGCCTACGAGCCTATGGCTACACCTTC,CASLRAYGYTF